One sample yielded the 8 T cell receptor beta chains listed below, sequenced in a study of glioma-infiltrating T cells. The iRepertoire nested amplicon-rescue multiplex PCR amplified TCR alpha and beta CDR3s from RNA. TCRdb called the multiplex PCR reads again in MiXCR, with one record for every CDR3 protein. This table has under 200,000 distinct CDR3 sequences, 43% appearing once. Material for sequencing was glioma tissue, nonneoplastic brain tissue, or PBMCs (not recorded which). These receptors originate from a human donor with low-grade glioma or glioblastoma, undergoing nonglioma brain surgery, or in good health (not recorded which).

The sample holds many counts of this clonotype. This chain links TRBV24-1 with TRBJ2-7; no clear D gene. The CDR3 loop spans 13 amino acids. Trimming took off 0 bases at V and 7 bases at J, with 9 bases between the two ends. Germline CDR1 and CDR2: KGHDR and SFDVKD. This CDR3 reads CATSDLQGQEQYF. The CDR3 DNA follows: TGTGCCACCAGTGATTTGCAAGGTCAAGAGCAGTACTTC.

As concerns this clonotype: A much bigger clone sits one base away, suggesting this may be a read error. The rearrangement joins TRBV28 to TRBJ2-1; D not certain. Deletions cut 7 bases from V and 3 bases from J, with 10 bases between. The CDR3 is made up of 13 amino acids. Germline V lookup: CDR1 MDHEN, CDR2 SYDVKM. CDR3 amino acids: CASKSVDYNEQFF. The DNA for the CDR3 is TGTGCCAGCAAGTCAGTGGACTACAATGAGCAGTTCTTC.

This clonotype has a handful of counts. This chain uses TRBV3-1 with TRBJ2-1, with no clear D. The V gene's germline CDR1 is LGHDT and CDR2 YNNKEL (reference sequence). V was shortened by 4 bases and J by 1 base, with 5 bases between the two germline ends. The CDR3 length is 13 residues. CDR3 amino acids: CASSRTSYNEQFF. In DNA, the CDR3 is TGTGCCAGCAGCCGAACATCCTACAATGAGCAGTTCTTC.

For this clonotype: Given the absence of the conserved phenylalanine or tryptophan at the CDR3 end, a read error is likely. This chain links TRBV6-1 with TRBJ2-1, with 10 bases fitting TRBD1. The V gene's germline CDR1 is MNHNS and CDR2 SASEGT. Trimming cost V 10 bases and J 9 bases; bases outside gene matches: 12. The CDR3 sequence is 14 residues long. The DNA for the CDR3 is TGTGCCATCAGCGAGGGACAGGGGAGTGGTGAGCAGTTCCTC. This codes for CAISEGQGSGEQFL.

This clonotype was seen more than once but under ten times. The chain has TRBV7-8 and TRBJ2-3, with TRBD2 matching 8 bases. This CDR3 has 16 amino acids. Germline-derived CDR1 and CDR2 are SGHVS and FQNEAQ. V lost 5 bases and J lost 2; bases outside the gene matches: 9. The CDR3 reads CASSLSGTRPTDTQYF. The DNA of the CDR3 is TGTGCCAGCAGCCTATCCGGGACTAGGCCCACAGATACGCAGTATTTT.

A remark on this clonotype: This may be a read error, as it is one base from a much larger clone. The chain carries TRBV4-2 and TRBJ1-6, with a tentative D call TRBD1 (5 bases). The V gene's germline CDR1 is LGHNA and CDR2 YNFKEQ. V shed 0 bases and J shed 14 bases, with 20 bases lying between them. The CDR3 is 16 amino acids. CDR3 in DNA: TGTGCCAGCAGCCAAGAATCCGGGACTATGGGGGGGACCCTCCACTTT. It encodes CASSQESGTMGGTLHF.

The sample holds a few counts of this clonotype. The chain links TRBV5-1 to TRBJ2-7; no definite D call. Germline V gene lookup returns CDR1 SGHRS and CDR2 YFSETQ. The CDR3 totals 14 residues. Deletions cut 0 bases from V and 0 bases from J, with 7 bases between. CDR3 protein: CASSLDSRSYEQYF. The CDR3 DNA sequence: TGCGCCAGCAGCTTGGACTCCCGCTCCTACGAGCAGTACTTC.

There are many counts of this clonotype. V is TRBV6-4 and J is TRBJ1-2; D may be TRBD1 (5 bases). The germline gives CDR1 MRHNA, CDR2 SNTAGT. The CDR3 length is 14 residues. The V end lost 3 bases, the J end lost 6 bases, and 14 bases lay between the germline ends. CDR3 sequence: CASSEESGSHGYTF. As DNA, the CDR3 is TGTGCCAGCAGTGAAGAGTCAGGGTCCCATGGCTACACCTTC.